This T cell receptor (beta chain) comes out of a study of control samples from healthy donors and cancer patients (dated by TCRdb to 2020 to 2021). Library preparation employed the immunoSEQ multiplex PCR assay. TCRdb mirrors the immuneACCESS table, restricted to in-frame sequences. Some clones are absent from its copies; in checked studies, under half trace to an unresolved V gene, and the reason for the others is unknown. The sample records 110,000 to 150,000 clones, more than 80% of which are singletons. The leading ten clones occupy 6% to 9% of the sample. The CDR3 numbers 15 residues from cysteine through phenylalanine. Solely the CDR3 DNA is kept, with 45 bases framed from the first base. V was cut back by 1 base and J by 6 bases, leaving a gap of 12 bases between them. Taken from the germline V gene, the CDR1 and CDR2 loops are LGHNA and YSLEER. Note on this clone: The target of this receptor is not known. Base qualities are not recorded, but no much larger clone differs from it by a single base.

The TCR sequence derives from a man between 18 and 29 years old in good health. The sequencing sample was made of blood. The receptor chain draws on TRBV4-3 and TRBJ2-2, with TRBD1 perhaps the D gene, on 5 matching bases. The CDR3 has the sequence CASSQVAAGPGELFF. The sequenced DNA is TGCGCCAGCAGCCAAGTTGCGGCAGGGCCCGGGGAGCTGTTTTTT.